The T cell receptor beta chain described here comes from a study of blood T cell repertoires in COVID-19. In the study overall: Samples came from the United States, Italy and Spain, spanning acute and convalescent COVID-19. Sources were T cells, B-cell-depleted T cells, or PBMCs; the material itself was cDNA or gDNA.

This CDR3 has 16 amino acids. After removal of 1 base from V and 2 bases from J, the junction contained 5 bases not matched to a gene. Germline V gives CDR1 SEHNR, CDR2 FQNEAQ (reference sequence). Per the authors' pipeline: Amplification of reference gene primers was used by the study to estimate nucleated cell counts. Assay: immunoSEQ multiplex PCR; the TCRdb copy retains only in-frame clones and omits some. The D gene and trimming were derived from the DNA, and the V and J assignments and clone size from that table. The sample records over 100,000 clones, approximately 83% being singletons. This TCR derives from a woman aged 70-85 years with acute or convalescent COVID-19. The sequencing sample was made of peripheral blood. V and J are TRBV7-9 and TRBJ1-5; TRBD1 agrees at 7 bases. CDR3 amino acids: CASSLVQGVGNQPQHF. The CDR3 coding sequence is TGTGCCAGCAGCTTAGTCCAGGGGGTAGGCAATCAGCCCCAGCATTTT.